These 27 T cell receptor beta chains were all obtained from the same sample, sequenced in a study of T-cell reconstitution after alpha-beta-depleted transplantation in children (dated by TCRdb to between 2015 and 2016). The treatment or condition label corresponds to: allogeneic hematopoietic cell transplantation with graft depleted of TCRalphabeta T cells and CD19 B cells. The receptor library was made with PCR. Data came from an Illumina HiSeq 2500. To normalize quantification of the TCRbeta repertoire, the TCR libraries were built with molecular barcoding that relied on unique molecular identifiers. Starting from the raw public reads, TCRdb applied fastp trimming at Q25, assembled clones with MiXCR and retained in-frame beta chains. Rows are combined by CDR3 protein, so each entry shows the most common genes and DNA. The sample yields about 980,000 distinct CDR3 sequences; about 26% were counted once. The top ten clones comprise roughly 30% of the sample.

Sequences were derived from PBMCs, mostly from graft donor cells, sampled 360 days after TCRalphabeta/CD19-depleted stem cell transplant. These TCRs come from a boy under three years old who had a stem cell transplant for SCID, so the T cells may come from the graft donor.

This clonotype was observed a few times. The chain joins TRBV6-1 to TRBJ2-6; D gene ambiguous. The CDR3 is 14 amino acids. CDR1 is MNHNS, CDR2 SASEGT, per germline. V shed 6 bases and J shed 4 bases, with 10 bases lying between them. The CDR3 region has the DNA TGTGCCAGCAGCCACGCTTGGGGGGCCAACGTCCTGACTTTC. It yields the protein CASSHAWGANVLTF.

The chain joins TRBV12-3 or TRBV12-4 to TRBJ1-4, with TRBD1 matching over 7 bases. The CDR3 consists of 14 residues. With 7 bases clipped from V and 8 bases from J, the junction kept 10 bases outside the gene matches. CDR3 bases: TGTGCCAGCACCCTCAGGGGGAACGGGGAAAAACTGTTTTTT. Encoded protein: CASTLRGNGEKLFF.

This clonotype was seen more than once but under ten times. The genes are TRBV27 and TRBJ1-2, with D tentatively TRBD1 (6 bases). This CDR3 has 14 amino acids. The germline CDR1 and CDR2 sequences are MNHEY and SMNVEV (reference sequence). Trimming pared 3 bases from V and 4 bases from J, leaving 12 bases between. The CDR3: CASSFHRDSYGYTF. CDR3 DNA sequence: TGTGCCAGCAGTTTCCACAGGGATAGCTATGGCTACACCTTC.

This clonotype came up a few times. CDR3: CASSPLQGSDTQYF. The CDR3 region has the DNA TGTGCCAGCAGCCCCCTACAGGGATCAGATACGCAGTATTTT. The genes are TRBV27 and TRBJ2-3; TRBD1 is a possible D gene (6 bases). The germline CDR1 and CDR2 sequences are MNHEY and SMNVEV (reference sequence). Trimming pared 6 bases from V and 4 bases from J, leaving 14 bases between. The CDR3 runs to 14 residues.

J is TRBJ2-1 and V is TRBV2, with 9 bases matching TRBD2. V gave up 10 bases and J gave up 0 bases; unmatched junction bases: 16. The germline V gene has CDR1 SNHLY and CDR2 FYNNEI. The CDR3 extends over 18 amino acids. The CDR3 sequence: CAIIPGLAQDSSYNEQFF. CDR3 bases: TGTGCCATCATCCCGGGACTAGCTCAGGATAGCTCCTACAATGAGCAGTTCTTC.

CDR3 sequence: CSARYSYEQYF. CDR3 sequence (DNA): TGCAGTGCTCGCTACTCCTACGAGCAGTACTTC. This chain uses TRBV20-1 with TRBJ2-7; D ambiguous. The CDR3 runs 11 residues. Germline V CDR1 and CDR2: DFQATT, SNEGSKA (reference sequence). V dropped 5 bases and J dropped 0 bases, with 5 bases sitting between them.

V gene TRBV27 combines with J gene TRBJ2-2, with unresolved D. Trimming stripped 9 bases from V and 0 bases from J, with 11 bases between. The CDR3 covers 14 residues. Germline CDR1 is MNHEY and CDR2 is SMNVEV (reference sequence). The chain's CDR3 is CASLGFPNTGELFF. CDR3 in DNA: TGTGCCAGTTTAGGGTTCCCGAACACCGGGGAGCTGTTTTTT.

The DNA of the CDR3 is TGTGCCAGCAGGCGGACAGGGGGCGAAGCAGATACGCAGTATTTT. Protein: CASRRTGGEADTQYF. V and J are TRBV27 and TRBJ2-3; TRBD1 agrees at 11 bases. The V and J ends lost 6 bases and 4 bases, in that order; junction bases with no gene match: 6. CDR1 is MNHEY and CDR2 is SMNVEV in the germline V gene (reference sequence). This CDR3 has 15 residues.

This clonotype was observed a few times. The V gene is TRBV29-1, the J gene TRBJ2-5; unclear D gene. The germline V and J ends were trimmed by 7 bases and 5 bases, with 14 bases remaining between them. The CDR3 has 12 amino acids. Per germline, CDR1 SQVTM and CDR2 ANQGSEA. CDR3: CSGAGPWETQYF. CDR3 sequence (DNA): TGCAGCGGAGCCGGCCCCTGGGAGACCCAGTACTTC.

CDR3: CSARDLGLGAYEQYF. CDR3 coding DNA: TGCAGTGCTAGAGATCTTGGGTTGGGGGCCTACGAGCAGTACTTC. This chain connects TRBV20-1 to TRBJ2-7, with D perhaps TRBD1 or TRBD2 (5 bases each). Trimming took 0 bases from V and 2 from J, leaving 14 bases between them. The CDR3 is 15 amino acids. Germline loops: CDR1 DFQATT, CDR2 SNEGSKA (reference sequence).

V usage is TRBV4-3 and J usage is TRBJ2-3, with D perhaps matching TRBD1 (5 bases). The CDR3 consists of 15 residues. CDR1 LGHNA and CDR2 YSLEER come from the germline V gene. V lost 2 bases and J 0 bases, leaving 9 bases between the germline ends. The CDR3 region has the DNA TGCGCCAGCAGCCAAACGACAGCTAGCACAGATACGCAGTATTTT. It specifies CASSQTTASTDTQYF.

CDR3 in amino acids: CASSLPGDGNTIYF. CDR3 sequence (DNA): TGCGCCAGCAGCTTGCCGGGGGACGGAAACACCATATATTTT. V gene TRBV5-1 combines with J gene TRBJ1-3; tentative D call: TRBD1 (5 bases). This CDR3 has 14 residues. V was clipped by 1 base and J by 4 bases, with 9 bases between them. Germline values: CDR1 SGHRS, CDR2 YFSETQ. Together with reference TRBV5-1 and TRBJ1-3, the CDR3 gives the full variable domain: KAGVTQTPRYLIKTRGQQVTLSCSPISGHRSVSWYQQTPGQGLQFLFEYFSETQRNKGNFPGRFSGRQFSNSRSEMNVSTLELGDSALYLCASSLPGDGNTIYFGEGSWLTVV.

This clonotype was detected only a few times. This chain joins TRBV27 and TRBJ2-7; 7 bases are shared with TRBD2. The CDR3 contains 15 residues. V gave up 5 bases and J gave up 4 bases; unmatched junction bases: 11. The V gene's germline CDR1 is MNHEY and CDR2 SMNVEV (reference sequence). The CDR3 spells CASSPPMAAGYEQYF. CDR3 sequence (DNA): TGTGCCAGCAGTCCCCCCATGGCAGCGGGGTACGAGCAGTACTTC.

The V call is TRBV5-1, the J call TRBJ2-3; D unresolved. CDR3 length: 11 amino acids. Germline V gives CDR1 SGHRS, CDR2 YFSETQ. V was clipped by 6 bases and J by 4 bases, with 6 bases between them. CDR3: CASKTADTQYF. The DNA of the CDR3 is TGCGCCAGCAAGACCGCAGATACGCAGTATTTT. Combining the CDR3 with reference TRBV5-1 and TRBJ2-3 gives the whole variable domain KAGVTQTPRYLIKTRGQQVTLSCSPISGHRSVSWYQQTPGQGLQFLFEYFSETQRNKGNFPGRFSGRQFSNSRSEMNVSTLELGDSALYLCASKTADTQYFGPGTRLTVL.

This clonotype occurred a few times. The chain couples TRBV4-2 to TRBJ2-7, with 10 bases fitting TRBD1. The CDR3 loop spans 18 amino acids. Germline V lookup: CDR1 LGHNA, CDR2 YNFKEQ. The V and J ends lost 5 bases and 2 bases, in that order; junction bases with no gene match: 15. The CDR3 nucleotides are TGTGCCAGCAGCTTCCGGGACAGGGGAGGTAGCGGACCCTACGAGCAGTACTTC. Protein product: CASSFRDRGGSGPYEQYF.

The rearrangement joins TRBV20-1 to TRBJ2-4, with a tentative D call TRBD2 (6 bases). Germline V gene sequence: CDR1 DFQATT, CDR2 SNEGSKA (reference sequence). Trimming shortened V by 6 bases and J by 5 bases, and 11 bases separated the two germline ends. CDR3 length: 12 amino acids. CDR3 nucleotides: TGCAGTGCCCAGACTAGAGAAAACATTCAGTACTTC. This sequence encodes CSAQTRENIQYF.

The CDR3 spells CASSFYGTGYEQYF. As DNA, the CDR3 is TGTGCCAGCAGTTTTTACGGGACAGGCTACGAGCAGTACTTC. The V gene is TRBV12-3 or TRBV12-4, the J gene TRBJ2-7; 8 bases line up with TRBD1. The CDR3 has 14 residues. The V and J ends lost 3 bases and 3 bases, in that order; junction bases with no gene match: 4.

Only a few counts were recorded for this clonotype. The V call is TRBV7-7, the J call TRBJ2-1, with D unclear. This CDR3 has 14 amino acids. V dropped 1 base and J dropped 10 bases, with 14 bases sitting between them. Germline CDR1 reads SSHAT; CDR2 reads FNYEAQ (reference sequence). The CDR3 reads CASSLEGSPREQFF. The CDR3 DNA sequence: TGTGCCAGCAGCTTAGAAGGCTCCCCCAGGGAGCAGTTCTTC.

This clonotype was seen ten or more times. The chain links TRBV4-3 to TRBJ2-5, with TRBD2 matching 11 bases. With V trimmed by 1 base and J by 5 bases, 12 bases remained unmatched. The CDR3 is made up of 18 amino acids. Germline CDR1 is LGHNA and CDR2 is YSLEER. CDR3 protein: CASSQGDALAGGLETQYF. In nucleotides, the CDR3 is TGCGCCAGCAGCCAAGGGGACGCTTTAGCGGGGGGGCTCGAGACCCAGTACTTC.

This clonotype has only a few counts. The rearrangement joins TRBV20-1 to TRBJ1-2; maybe TRBD1 (5 bases). Trimming cost V 1 base and J 11 bases, with 14 bases left between them. The CDR3 extends over 12 amino acids. Germline V gene sequence: CDR1 DFQATT, CDR2 SNEGSKA (reference sequence). The CDR3 coding sequence is TGCAGTGCTAGAGGGCAGGGAAACAAGTACACCTTC. Protein: CSARGQGNKYTF.

The chain couples TRBV20-1 to TRBJ2-7, with 9 bases aligning to TRBD1. Germline assignment: CDR1 DFQATT and CDR2 SNEGSKA (reference sequence). V trimming: 6 bases; J trimming: 4 bases; junction bases outside the gene matches: 7. The CDR3 is 13 residues long. CDR3 nucleotide sequence: TGCAGTGCCGATACAGGGGGCCGATACGAGCAGTACTTC. The encoded protein is CSADTGGRYEQYF.

This clonotype has just a few counts. The J gene is TRBJ1-1, the V gene TRBV3-1, with D perhaps TRBD1 (5 bases). The CDR3 is 14 residues long. The germline V and J ends were trimmed by 8 bases and 1 base, with 14 bases remaining between them. Germline V CDR1 and CDR2: LGHDT, YNNKEL (reference sequence). The CDR3 is CASSQGGTNTEAFF. The DNA for the CDR3 is TGTGCCAGCTCCCAAGGTGGGACGAACACTGAAGCTTTCTTT.

This clonotype was found a few times. The chain employs TRBV7-9 and TRBJ2-1; 7 bases map to TRBD1. Germline V gives CDR1 SEHNR, CDR2 FQNEAQ (reference sequence). CDR3 size: 15 residues. The junction had 11 bases not matched to a gene; V was cut back by 3 bases and J by 9 bases. Here the CDR3 DNA reads TGTGCCAGCAGCTTGGGTCCGGGACAGCTAAGTGAGCAGTTCTTC. Translation: CASSLGPGQLSEQFF.

The V gene is TRBV11-1, the J gene TRBJ2-3; no firm D call. CDR3 length: 19 residues. The V gene's germline CDR1 is SGHAT and CDR2 FQDESV (reference sequence). Trimming took off 4 bases at V and 4 bases at J, with 27 bases between the two ends. The CDR3 protein is CASSSTQGLRTHSPDTQYF. In nucleotides, the CDR3 is TGTGCCAGCAGCTCAACCCAAGGCCTTAGAACCCACAGCCCAGATACGCAGTATTTT.

The sample holds a few counts of this clonotype. This chain joins TRBV5-1 and TRBJ1-2; 7 positions agree with TRBD1. The CDR3 has 14 amino acids. The V and J ends lost 4 bases and 4 bases, in that order; junction bases with no gene match: 7. Germline V gene sequence: CDR1 SGHRS, CDR2 YFSETQ. Here the CDR3 reads CASSDQGGVYGYTF. CDR3 in DNA: TGCGCCAGCAGCGACCAGGGGGGCGTCTATGGCTACACCTTC.

The genes are TRBV12-3 or TRBV12-4 and TRBJ2-2; tentative D call: TRBD1 (5 bases). The V end lost 3 bases, the J end lost 7 bases, and 12 bases lay between the germline ends. CDR3 size: 14 residues. CDR3 bases: TGTGCCAGCAGTTTTAGCAGGGAAGACGGGGAGCTGTTTTTT. Its translation is CASSFSREDGELFF.

The V and J genes are TRBV12-3 or TRBV12-4 and TRBJ1-5, with D hard to call. The V and J ends lost 1 base and 9 bases respectively, with 7 bases between them. This CDR3 region has 12 residues. CDR3 amino acids: CASSLDVGPQHF. CDR3 nucleotide sequence: TGTGCCAGCAGTTTAGACGTTGGGCCCCAGCATTTT.